This entry is about one TCR beta chain. Its antigen is undetermined. The sample belongs to a study of monozygotic twins with inflammatory bowel disease. General observations from the study: Those with IBD had lower TCRbeta diversity (inverse Simpson) than their healthy co-twins did. Varying immunosuppressive regimens may have increased patient repertoire variability.

Template switching incorporated UMIs with a 6-nucleotide sample barcode. TCRdb re-called the 5' RACE reads and catalogs CDR3 proteins one per entry, DNA excluded. The sample table sets out a few hundred thousand distinct CDR3 sequences. This CDR3 spans 17 amino acids. Germline CDR1 DFQATT, CDR2 SNEGSKA (reference sequence). The clonotype originates from a human donor with ulcerative colitis or Crohn's disease, or a healthy co-twin of an affected twin (not recorded which). The sample consisted of blood. The V call is TRBV20-1, the J call TRBJ2-1; TCRdb proposes TRBD1, but this gene call is untestable without DNA. CDR3 region: CSAVPSGGSGSYNEQFF.